This T cell receptor (beta chain) is from a study of blood T cells in healthy people across ages. Broader study findings: Donors of long life had a larger count of naive CD4+ cells and greater diversity than aged donors.

The length of the CDR3 is 14 residues. V was clipped by 2 bases and J by 2 bases; unmatched bases: 2. Germline loops: CDR1 LGHNA, CDR2 YNFKEQ. Every donor gave approximately 10 milliliters of peripheral blood. They isolated at least 6.5 million PBMCs from each sample. The authors ran a second PCR of about 6 to 11 cycles using a sample-barcoded 5' primer and a J-beta primer mix. Researchers report that a template-switch adaptor with 12 random nucleotides tagged each cDNA molecule. One entry per CDR3 protein, called by TCRdb with MiXCR from the 5' RACE reads. The sample has under 2,000,000 distinct CDR3 sequences, 49% seen once. Of note for this clonotype: Its cognate antigen is unknown.

Input material: blood. The chain is built from TRBV4-2 and TRBJ2-5; 7 bases are a match to TRBD1. The source is a middle-aged woman in good health. CDR3 in DNA: TGTGCCAGCAGCCAACCGGACAGGCAAGAGACCCAGTACTTC. Protein sequence: CASSQPDRQETQYF.